This T cell receptor beta chain comes out of a study of post-analysis software for immune sequencing data. Study-wide results and caveats: Compared against controls, patients with multiple sclerosis displayed significantly lower normalized Chao1 diversity. Patients showed TRBV5-6, TRBV5-1 and TRBV20-1 among 4 or 5 TRBV segments more frequent than in controls.

Unique molecular identifiers tagged the TCR beta cDNA libraries. In TCRdb, the PCR reads were re-called with MiXCR into one record per CDR3 protein. The sample consists of fewer than 900,000 distinct CDR3 sequences, roughly 46% of them appearing once. As concerns this clonotype: The antigen is unknown.

The CDR3 sequence is 14 residues long. The V gene end was trimmed by 7 bases and the J gene end by 5 bases; junction bases not matched to a gene: 10. CDR1 is MGHDK, CDR2 SYGVNS, per germline. The receptor's source is a girl aged 5-17 years with multiple sclerosis. The chain uses TRBV25-1 and TRBJ2-7; 8 nucleotides match TRBD2. Sequenced: blood. The CDR3 sequence is CASTRSGSAHEQYF. CDR3 sequence (DNA): TGTGCCAGCACCAGAAGCGGGAGCGCCCACGAGCAGTACTTC.